One and the same sample provided the 22 T cell receptor beta chains below, sequenced in a study of identical twins. TCRdb processed the 5' RACE reads anew with MiXCR; each CDR3 protein has one entry. The sample yields 1.5 million to 2 million distinct CDR3 sequences, about 31% seen once. The sample comprised cord blood. These receptors originate from a newborn girl in good health.

This clonotype was found a few times. This chain joins TRBV20-1 and TRBJ2-7; D remains ambiguous. Germline CDR1 and CDR2: DFQATT and SNEGSKA (reference sequence). Trimming removed 1 base from V and 6 bases from J, with 10 bases in between. The CDR3 spans 12 residues. The CDR3 DNA is TGCAGTGCTAGAGGTACGGTTTCCGAGCAGTACTTC. Its translation: CSARGTVSEQYF.

This clonotype was counted a few times. The genes are TRBV11-2 and TRBJ2-5; 13 positions agree with TRBD2. J lost 4 bases, V lost 5 bases, and 4 bases had no gene match. Per the germline V gene, CDR1 is SGHAT and CDR2 is FQNNGV. The CDR3 length is 15 residues. Written as DNA, the CDR3 is TGTGCCAGCAGCCCGGGACTAGCGGGGTTAGAGACCCAGTACTTC. Amino acid sequence: CASSPGLAGLETQYF.

V is TRBV2 and J is TRBJ2-2; 13 nucleotides align to TRBD2. The V segment lost 4 bases and the J segment 7 bases; nucleotides outside the gene matches: 6. The CDR3 consists of 16 residues. Germline loops: CDR1 SNHLY, CDR2 FYNNEI. This CDR3 reads CASSVLAGGPGGELFF. CDR3 in DNA: TGTGCCAGCAGTGTACTAGCGGGAGGGCCTGGCGGGGAGCTGTTTTTT. Full variable domain (rest looked up from reference TRBV2 and TRBJ2-2): EPEVTQTPSHQVTQMGQEVILRCVPISNHLYFYWYRQILGQKVEFLVSFYNNEISEKSEIFDDQFSVERPDGSNFTLKIRSTKLEDSAMYFCASSVLAGGPGGELFFGEGSRLTVL.

This chain uses TRBV27 with TRBJ2-7; D call uncertain. Per the germline V gene, CDR1 is MNHEY and CDR2 is SMNVEV (reference sequence). This CDR3 region has 16 residues. V was pared by 0 bases and J by 1 base, with 13 bases between. The CDR3: CASSLSWPGSSYEQYF. CDR3 nucleotides: TGTGCCAGCAGTTTATCGTGGCCGGGTTCGTCCTACGAGCAGTACTTC.

This chain links TRBV27 with TRBJ1-1, with D uncertain. This CDR3 comprises 16 residues. Trimming took 0 bases from V and 3 from J, leaving 14 bases between them. Germline V gene data show CDR1 as MNHEY and CDR2 as SMNVEV (reference sequence). CDR3 coding DNA: TGTGCCAGCAGTTTATCTCCGAGGCTCACGGACACTGAAGCTTTCTTT. It specifies CASSLSPRLTDTEAFF.

V usage is TRBV7-2 and J usage is TRBJ1-2, with 8 bases matching TRBD1. The V gene's germline CDR1 is SGHTA and CDR2 FQGNSA. Trimming at V came to 0 bases and at J to 4 bases, leaving 4 bases not matched to a gene. This CDR3 has 15 amino acids. In DNA, the CDR3 is TGTGCCAGCAGCTTAGCCGGGGACAGGTTCTATGGCTACACCTTC. Protein product: CASSLAGDRFYGYTF. The full variable domain, its missing parts supplied by reference TRBV7-2 and TRBJ1-2, is GAGVSQSPSNKVTEKGKDVELRCDPISGHTALYWYRQSLGQGLEFLIYFQGNSAPDKSGLPSDRFSAERTGGSVSTLTIQRTQQEDSAVYLCASSLAGDRFYGYTFGSGTRLTVV.

The gene calls are TRBV4-2 and TRBJ2-3; 7 nucleotides align to TRBD2. CDR3 length equals 18 residues. With 0 bases clipped from V and 4 bases from J, the junction kept 13 bases outside the gene matches. Germline V gene lookup returns CDR1 LGHNA and CDR2 YNFKEQ. The CDR3 DNA follows: TGTGCCAGCAGCCAAGACCGCATGGGGAGCGGGGATTCAGATACGCAGTATTTT. This codes for CASSQDRMGSGDSDTQYF.

V usage is TRBV24-1 and J usage is TRBJ2-3, with unresolved D. The CDR3 spans 14 residues. Looked up from germline, CDR1 is KGHDR and CDR2 is SFDVKD. The germline V and J ends were trimmed by 5 bases and 2 bases, with 10 bases remaining between them. Here the CDR3 DNA reads TGTGCCACCAGTGGTCCAGGCGCCACAGATACGCAGTATTTT. Translating it yields CATSGPGATDTQYF.

The rearrangement uses TRBV10-2 and TRBJ2-1, with D perhaps TRBD2 (6 bases). This CDR3 is built from 14 residues. The V gene lost 8 bases and the J gene lost 6 bases, with 17 bases spanning the gap. In germline, CDR1 is WSHSY, CDR2 SAAADI. The DNA for the CDR3 is TGCGCCAGCCGGTTGTCGGGGGTCCTCAATGAGCAGTTCTTC. Amino acid sequence: CASRLSGVLNEQFF.

Only a few counts were recorded for this clonotype. This chain joins TRBV12-3 or TRBV12-4 and TRBJ2-3; 7 positions agree with TRBD1. With 6 bases clipped from V and 4 bases from J, the junction kept 7 bases outside the gene matches. This CDR3 comprises 14 residues. Here the CDR3 DNA reads TGTGCCAGCAGGGGACAGCTTGGGGCAGATACGCAGTATTTT. This encodes CASRGQLGADTQYF.

A few counts support this clonotype. The chain has TRBV9 and TRBJ2-1; the match to TRBD2 covers 13 bases. This CDR3 is 15 amino acids long. The V and J ends lost 0 bases and 8 bases, in that order; junction bases with no gene match: 2. Germline V lookup: CDR1 SGDLS, CDR2 YYNGEE. In DNA, the CDR3 is TGTGCCAGCAGCGTAGGGACTAGCGGGAGCTATGAGCAGTTCTTC. Its protein is CASSVGTSGSYEQFF.

This clonotype was picked up a small number of times. This rearrangement joins TRBV21-1 to TRBJ2-7. TRBV21-1 is termed a pseudogene. The CDR3 is 14 residues long. The CDR3 is CASKIDRGSYEQYF. Here the CDR3 DNA reads TGTGCCAGCAAGATAGACAGGGGCTCCTACGAGCAGTACTTC.

The V and J genes are TRBV4-1 and TRBJ1-2; D remains ambiguous. Germline CDR1 MGHRA, CDR2 YSYEKL. This CDR3 comprises 15 residues. V gave up 3 bases and J gave up 2 bases, with 13 bases separating them. The CDR3 is CASSQIGRLNYGYTF. The CDR3 region has the DNA TGCGCCAGCAGCCAGATCGGGAGGTTAAACTATGGCTACACCTTC.

This clonotype was detected a few times. The gene calls are TRBV6-5 and TRBJ2-7; 7 bases agree with TRBD1. Germline CDR1 MNHEY, CDR2 SVGAGI. This CDR3 comprises 15 residues. With V trimmed by 0 bases and J by 6 bases, 8 bases remained unmatched. The CDR3 here is CASSYSMTGSVEQYF. In DNA form, the CDR3 reads TGTGCCAGCAGTTACTCGATGACAGGGTCGGTCGAGCAGTACTTC.

J is TRBJ1-1 and V is TRBV6-5, with D unclear. Between the trimmed V and J ends, which lost 2 bases and 4 bases, there was a span of 2 bases. This CDR3 is 11 amino acids long. Germline values: CDR1 MNHEY, CDR2 SVGAGI. CDR3 region: CASSYLTEAFF. CDR3 DNA: TGTGCCAGCAGTTACCTCACTGAAGCTTTCTTT.

The chain is built from TRBV12-3 or TRBV12-4 and TRBJ2-7, with D hard to call. The CDR3 spans 14 residues. The ends were cut back, 2 bases at V and 4 bases at J, with 12 bases in the middle. CDR3: CASSLSITRYEQYF. The CDR3 nucleotides are TGTGCCAGCAGTTTATCCATTACGAGATACGAGCAGTACTTC.

This clonotype showed up just a few times. The chain carries TRBV11-2 and TRBJ2-5; TRBD1 matches at 8 bases. Germline-derived CDR1 and CDR2 are SGHAT and FQNNGV. The CDR3 is made up of 16 amino acids. Trimming removed 2 bases from V and 2 bases from J; junction bases left unmatched: 7. The CDR3 here is CASSLIGTGGQETQYF. CDR3 DNA: TGTGCCAGCAGCTTAATCGGAACAGGGGGGCAAGAGACCCAGTACTTC.

The V call is TRBV20-1, the J call TRBJ1-6; D is ambiguous. The V end lost 3 bases, the J end lost 0 bases, and 9 bases lay between the germline ends. Looked up from germline, CDR1 is DFQATT and CDR2 is SNEGSKA (reference sequence). The CDR3 is 15 residues long. CDR3 sequence: CSARKARSYNSPLHF. Written as DNA, the CDR3 is TGCAGTGCTAGGAAAGCTCGCTCCTATAATTCACCCCTCCACTTT.

This rearrangement joins TRBV29-1 to TRBJ1-2; D is uncertain. Trimming left V 0 bases short and J 4 bases short, with 15 bases between. The CDR3 loop spans 15 amino acids. Germline V gene data show CDR1 as SQVTM and CDR2 as ANQGSEA. The CDR3 protein is CSVEDQVHGVYGYTF. The CDR3 region has the DNA TGCAGCGTTGAAGATCAAGTTCACGGCGTCTATGGCTACACCTTC.

This chain links TRBV25-1 with TRBJ1-2, with D unresolved. Trimming removed 2 bases at V and 3 bases at J, with 7 bases between. The CDR3 runs 13 residues. The V gene's germline CDR1 is MGHDK and CDR2 SYGVNS. Written as DNA, the CDR3 is TGTGCCAGCAGTGAACGGGCATACTATGGCTACACCTTC. Translated, it gives CASSERAYYGYTF.

This clonotype was seen a handful of times. J is TRBJ1-4 and V is TRBV12-3 or TRBV12-4; 9 nucleotides align to TRBD1. This CDR3 has 14 residues. V gave up 2 bases and J gave up 11 bases; unmatched junction bases: 6. This CDR3 is CASSLTGQGGKLFF. The CDR3 nucleotides are TGTGCCAGCAGTTTAACGGGACAGGGTGGGAAACTGTTTTTT.

The table lists this clonotype with a few counts. The V and J genes are TRBV25-1 and TRBJ2-2; TRBD1 or TRBD2 may be the D gene (5 bases each). This CDR3 comprises 13 residues. Germline V gene lookup returns CDR1 MGHDK and CDR2 SYGVNS. This chain's CDR3 is CARGRELTGELFF. The CDR3 region has the DNA TGTGCGAGGGGCAGGGAGCTAACCGGGGAGCTGTTTTTT.